Presented here are 9 T cell receptor beta chains from one specimen sequenced in a study of TIL therapy for anti-PD-1-resistant metastatic lung cancer. Time point indicated: pre-treatment sample, taken before nivolumab and TIL therapy. The immunoSEQ assay was v3. TCRdb keeps only in-frame clones here, not all; method: immunoSEQ multiplex PCR. This table holds just over 20,000 clones, 78% found once. Source: blood, taken at baseline. The origin of the receptors is a person between 25 and 79 years old with non-small cell lung cancer.

The CDR3 nucleotides are TGTGCCAGCAGTTACGGTCTGATGCGGGGCAACAATGAGCAGTTCTTC. Its protein product is CASSYGLMRGNNEQFF. The V and J genes are TRBV6-5 and TRBJ2-1; perhaps TRBD2 as D (6 bases). Germline lookup yields CDR1 MNHEY and CDR2 SVGAGI. V shed 2 bases and J shed 5 bases, with 16 bases lying between them. The CDR3 is 16 residues long.

The genes are TRBV5-1 and TRBJ1-2; TRBD1 aligns across 8 bases. Trimming took 8 bases from V and 7 from J; bases not matched to a gene: 7. CDR3 length equals 12 residues. Germline V CDR1 and CDR2: SGHRS, YFSETQ. CDR3 region: CASAQGAGGYTF. The CDR3 bases are TGCGCCAGTGCTCAGGGGGCCGGTGGCTACACCTTC.

This sequence joins TRBV18 and TRBJ1-4; 8 bases are shared with TRBD1. CDR3 length: 14 amino acids. CDR1 is KGHSH and CDR2 is LQKENI in the germline V gene. V dropped 3 bases and J dropped 8; count of bases not matched to a gene: 5. The CDR3 DNA is TGTGCCAGCTCACCGCAGGGGGCGGGCGAAAAACTGTTTTTT. It specifies CASSPQGAGEKLFF.

This chain links TRBV6-5 with TRBJ2-7; D unresolved. The V end was cut by 8 bases, the J end by 2 bases, with 13 bases between. This CDR3 is 13 amino acids long. Germline values: CDR1 MNHEY, CDR2 SVGAGI. This CDR3 reads CASWGLNAYEQYF. DNA for the CDR3: TGTGCCAGCTGGGGTCTCAATGCCTACGAGCAGTACTTC.

This chain connects TRBV28 to TRBJ1-4; D possibly corresponds to TRBD1 (5 bases). The CDR3 has 15 residues. V dropped 5 bases and J dropped 0 bases, with 10 bases sitting between them. Germline assignment: CDR1 MDHEN and CDR2 SYDVKM. CDR3 sequence: CASSGGIATNEKLFF. For the CDR3, the DNA is TGTGCCAGCAGTGGGGGGATTGCAACTAATGAAAAACTGTTTTTT.

The chain joins TRBV30 to TRBJ2-6; weak D call: TRBD2 (7 bases). The CDR3 spans 16 residues. V lost 0 bases to trimming and J lost 4 bases, with 13 bases between them. CDR1 GTSNPN and CDR2 SVGIG come from the germline V gene (reference sequence). This CDR3 is CAWSVGGPSGANVLTF. The CDR3 DNA reads as TGTGCCTGGAGTGTGGGGGGGCCATCCGGGGCCAACGTCCTGACTTTC.

The rearrangement links TRBV7-8 to TRBJ2-1; tentative D call: TRBD2 (6 bases). There are 13 residues in the CDR3. Germline V gene data show CDR1 as SGHVS and CDR2 as FQNEAQ. V was clipped by 5 bases and J by 10 bases, with 15 bases between them. In nucleotides, the CDR3 is TGTGCCAGCAGCCGGGACTCCAGTGTGGAGCAGTTCTTC. Amino acid sequence: CASSRDSSVEQFF. The variable domain in full, completed from reference TRBV7-8 and TRBJ2-1, reads GAGVSQSPRYKVAKRGQDVALRCDPISGHVSLFWYQQALGQGPEFLTYFQNEAQLDKSGLPSDRFFAERPEGSVSTLKIQRTQQEDSAVYLCASSRDSSVEQFFGPGTRLTVL.

The chain joins TRBV6-5 to TRBJ2-1; 8 nucleotides line up with TRBD2. CDR3 length: 13 amino acids. The V gene end was trimmed by 10 bases and the J gene end by 9 bases; junction bases not matched to a gene: 11. The germline CDR1 and CDR2 sequences are MNHEY and SVGAGI. The CDR3 DNA is TGTGCCACCCGGGGGGGCCCGGTCGGTGAGCAGTTCTTC. Translation: CATRGGPVGEQFF.

This clone was detected only a few times. V and J are TRBV7-3 and TRBJ2-1, with D hard to call. V gave up 8 bases and J gave up 4 bases, with 6 bases separating them. The CDR3 has 11 amino acids. CDR1 is SGHTA, CDR2 FQGTGA, per germline. This CDR3 is CASRGYNEQFF. CDR3 DNA sequence: TGTGCCAGCCGTGGGTACAATGAGCAGTTCTTC.